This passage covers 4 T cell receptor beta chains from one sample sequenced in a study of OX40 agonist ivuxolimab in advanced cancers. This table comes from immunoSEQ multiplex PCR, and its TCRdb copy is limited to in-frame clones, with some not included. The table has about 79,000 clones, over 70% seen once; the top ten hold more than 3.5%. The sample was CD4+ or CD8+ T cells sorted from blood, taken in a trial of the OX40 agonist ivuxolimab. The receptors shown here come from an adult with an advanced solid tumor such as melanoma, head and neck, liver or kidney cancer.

CDR3 loop: CASSVLAGGGETQYF. The CDR3 DNA reads as TGTGCCAGCAGTGTTTTAGCGGGAGGTGGGGAGACCCAGTACTTC. The J gene is TRBJ2-5, the V gene TRBV2, with 10 bases fitting TRBD2. The CDR3 contains 15 residues. CDR1 and CDR2 from the germline V gene are SNHLY and FYNNEI. The ends lost 4 bases at V and 5 bases at J; junction bases unmatched: 7. The full variable domain, with the rest looked up from reference TRBV2 and TRBJ2-5, is EPEVTQTPSHQVTQMGQEVILRCVPISNHLYFYWYRQILGQKVEFLVSFYNNEISEKSEIFDDQFSVERPDGSNFTLKIRSTKLEDSAMYFCASSVLAGGGETQYFGPGTRLLVL.

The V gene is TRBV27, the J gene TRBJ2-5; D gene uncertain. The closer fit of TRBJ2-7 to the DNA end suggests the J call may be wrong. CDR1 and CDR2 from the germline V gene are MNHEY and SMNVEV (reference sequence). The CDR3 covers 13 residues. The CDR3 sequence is CASSLLQSYEQYF. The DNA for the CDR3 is TGTGCCAGCAGTTTACTACAGTCATACGAGCAGTACTTC.

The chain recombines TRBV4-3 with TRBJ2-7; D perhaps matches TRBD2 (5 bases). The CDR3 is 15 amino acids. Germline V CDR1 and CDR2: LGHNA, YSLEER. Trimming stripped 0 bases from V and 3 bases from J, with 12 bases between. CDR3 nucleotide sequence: TGCGCCAGCAGCCAAGAAAGCGGAGGATACTACGAGCAGTACTTC. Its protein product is CASSQESGGYYEQYF.

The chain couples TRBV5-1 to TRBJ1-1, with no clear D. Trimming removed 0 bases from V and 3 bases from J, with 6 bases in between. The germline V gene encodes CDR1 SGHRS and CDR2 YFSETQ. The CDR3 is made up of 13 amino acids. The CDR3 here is CASSLESDTEAFF. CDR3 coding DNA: TGCGCCAGCAGCTTGGAGTCAGACACTGAAGCTTTCTTT.